These 5 T cell receptor beta chains were sequenced from one sample in a study of blood T cell repertoires in COVID-19. Clones were read by immunoSEQ multiplex PCR, and TCRdb kept only the in-frame ones, dropping some. The sample consists of 150,000 to 200,000 clones, about 86% of them appearing once. Sequencing was performed on peripheral blood. These receptors all stem from a man aged 30 to 45 with active or convalescent COVID-19.

V is TRBV29-1 and J is TRBJ2-1; TRBD2 aligns across 7 bases. The V gene end was trimmed by 2 bases and the J gene end by 1 base; junction bases not matched to a gene: 2. The CDR3 sequence is 14 residues long. CDR1 SQVTM and CDR2 ANQGSEA come from the germline V gene. The CDR3 protein is CSVERGGSYNEQFF. CDR3 sequence (DNA): TGCAGCGTTGAACGCGGGGGATCCTACAATGAGCAGTTCTTC.

The chain uses TRBV19 and TRBJ2-1, with TRBD1 matching 9 bases. With 4 bases clipped from V and 13 bases from J, the junction kept 11 bases outside the gene matches. The CDR3 consists of 14 residues. Germline V gene lookup returns CDR1 LNHDA and CDR2 SQIVND (reference sequence). In DNA form, the CDR3 reads TGTGCCAGTAGTAATACCGGGACAGGGTCAGGACAGTTCTTC. This translates into CASSNTGTGSGQFF. The entire variable domain, with the rest obtained from reference TRBV19 and TRBJ2-1, is as follows: DGGITQSPKYLFRKEGQNVTLSCEQNLNHDAMYWYRQDPGQGLRLIYYSQIVNDFQKGDIAEGYSVSREKKESFPLTVTSAQKNPTAFYLCASSNTGTGSGQFFGPGTRLTVL.

J is TRBJ1-1 and V is TRBV7-9, with D maybe TRBD1 (6 bases). V lost 7 bases and J lost 2, with 8 bases in between. The CDR3 has 12 amino acids. CDR1 SEHNR and CDR2 FQNEAQ come from the germline V gene (reference sequence). The CDR3 protein is CASIGGNTEAFF. Here the CDR3 DNA reads TGTGCCAGCATAGGGGGAAACACTGAAGCTTTCTTT. Full variable domain (rest looked up from reference TRBV7-9 and TRBJ1-1): DTGVSQNPRHKITKRGQNVTFRCDPISEHNRLYWYRQTLGQGPEFLTYFQNEAQLEKSRLLSDRFSAERPKGSFSTLEIQRTEQGDSAMYLCASIGGNTEAFFGQGTRLTVV.

The genes are TRBV28 and TRBJ2-3; 9 bases map to TRBD1. V dropped 2 bases and J dropped 0; count of bases not matched to a gene: 9. The CDR3 has 18 residues. CDR1 is MDHEN, CDR2 SYDVKM, per germline. In nucleotides, the CDR3 is TGTGCCAGCAGTTTACCCGGGACAGGGTACCGTAGCACAGATACGCAGTATTTT. Encoded protein: CASSLPGTGYRSTDTQYF. Using reference TRBV28 and TRBJ2-3 for the parts outside the CDR3, the full variable domain is DVKVTQSSRYLVKRTGEKVFLECVQDMDHENMFWYRQDPGLGLRLIYFSYDVKMKEKGDIPEGYSVSREKKERFSLILESASTNQTSMYLCASSLPGTGYRSTDTQYFGPGTRLTVL.

The CDR3 coding sequence is TGTGCCAGTAGGGACTATCTGATGGCCCAGTACTTC. Residues: CASRDYLMAQYF. The V and J genes are TRBV19 and TRBJ2-5; a possible D gene is TRBD2 (6 bases). Trimming stripped 6 bases from V and 9 bases from J, with 14 bases between. This CDR3 spans 12 amino acids. CDR1 is LNHDA, CDR2 SQIVND, per germline (reference sequence).